This TCR beta chain was found in a study of radiotherapy plus CTLA-4 blockade in lung cancer (dated by TCRdb to 2017 to 2018). Concerning the study at large: Objective responses were observed in 18% of enrolled patients, and disease control was achieved in less than 40%.

In this study, focal radiation therapy paired with CTLA-4 blockade (ipilimumab) was tested in patients who had chemo-refractory metastatic non-small-cell lung cancer. About this clone: Its specific antigen is unknown. No qualities accompany the bases; no much larger clone lies one base away.

The CDR3 runs 16 residues from the cysteine to the phenylalanine. Here the CDR3 DNA is all that survives: 48 bases in frame from base 1. CDR1 and CDR2 are drawn from the germline V gene: SGHTA, FQGNSA. The V and J ends are trimmed by 5 bases and 3 bases, leaving 16 bases between them. The library was generated by the immunoSEQ multiplex PCR assay. As stored in TCRdb, this immuneACCESS dataset retains in-frame rearrangements with V and J assigned. A fraction of the clones does not appear; measured against another copy, unresolved V genes explain less than half of the discrepancy, and the remainder lacks a known reason. A total of about 62,000 clones appear in this sample, approximately 76% of them only once. The ten largest make up approximately 2.9% of the sample. The paper's findings and limits, for the study overall: Increased serum interferon-beta after radiation, together with early dynamic changes in blood T cell clones, were reported to be the strongest predictors of response. After treatment with radiotherapy and ipilimumab, TCR clones that came from tumors expanded in the peripheral blood.

The rearranged chain carries TRBV7-2 and TRBJ2-2, and the D gene may be TRBD1, 5 bases matching. This clonotype was sampled from a human donor with non-small cell lung cancer who had a complete response to radiotherapy plus ipilimumab. The sample in question was peripheral blood, obtained from a patient treated with radiotherapy plus ipilimumab. At the DNA level, the sequence is TGTGCCAGCAGCCTGCCAGGGCTAGGCCACACCGGGGAGCTGTTTTTT. It is translated as CASSLPGLGHTGELFF.